Described below is a single T cell receptor (beta chain) sequence and its context. What it binds is not known. There are 15 residues in the CDR3. Germline values: CDR1 SNHLY, CDR2 FYNNEI. This entry comes from a study of T cells expressing NK-cell markers. Overall study context: Seven of the eight sequenced donors were HCMV-seropositive; one was seronegative.

5'RACE template switching with UMIs generated TCR beta cDNA. After re-calling the 5' RACE reads, TCRdb lists one entry per CDR3 protein, DNA absent. Its table lists approximately 420,000 distinct CDR3 sequences. Study results and limitations: A few donors showed these clonotypes also leading the CD3+CD56-NKG2C+ fraction.

Specimen: blood T cells: a sorted CD56 or NKG2C T cell subset, CD4+ or CD8+ T cells, or bulk PBMC T cells (not recorded which). The receptor comes from a woman aged 45-65 years in good health. The rearrangement links TRBV2 to TRBJ2-4; TCRdb selects TRBD1, and the lack of DNA leaves this call unchecked. The CDR3 sequence is CASSELRGEREIQYF.